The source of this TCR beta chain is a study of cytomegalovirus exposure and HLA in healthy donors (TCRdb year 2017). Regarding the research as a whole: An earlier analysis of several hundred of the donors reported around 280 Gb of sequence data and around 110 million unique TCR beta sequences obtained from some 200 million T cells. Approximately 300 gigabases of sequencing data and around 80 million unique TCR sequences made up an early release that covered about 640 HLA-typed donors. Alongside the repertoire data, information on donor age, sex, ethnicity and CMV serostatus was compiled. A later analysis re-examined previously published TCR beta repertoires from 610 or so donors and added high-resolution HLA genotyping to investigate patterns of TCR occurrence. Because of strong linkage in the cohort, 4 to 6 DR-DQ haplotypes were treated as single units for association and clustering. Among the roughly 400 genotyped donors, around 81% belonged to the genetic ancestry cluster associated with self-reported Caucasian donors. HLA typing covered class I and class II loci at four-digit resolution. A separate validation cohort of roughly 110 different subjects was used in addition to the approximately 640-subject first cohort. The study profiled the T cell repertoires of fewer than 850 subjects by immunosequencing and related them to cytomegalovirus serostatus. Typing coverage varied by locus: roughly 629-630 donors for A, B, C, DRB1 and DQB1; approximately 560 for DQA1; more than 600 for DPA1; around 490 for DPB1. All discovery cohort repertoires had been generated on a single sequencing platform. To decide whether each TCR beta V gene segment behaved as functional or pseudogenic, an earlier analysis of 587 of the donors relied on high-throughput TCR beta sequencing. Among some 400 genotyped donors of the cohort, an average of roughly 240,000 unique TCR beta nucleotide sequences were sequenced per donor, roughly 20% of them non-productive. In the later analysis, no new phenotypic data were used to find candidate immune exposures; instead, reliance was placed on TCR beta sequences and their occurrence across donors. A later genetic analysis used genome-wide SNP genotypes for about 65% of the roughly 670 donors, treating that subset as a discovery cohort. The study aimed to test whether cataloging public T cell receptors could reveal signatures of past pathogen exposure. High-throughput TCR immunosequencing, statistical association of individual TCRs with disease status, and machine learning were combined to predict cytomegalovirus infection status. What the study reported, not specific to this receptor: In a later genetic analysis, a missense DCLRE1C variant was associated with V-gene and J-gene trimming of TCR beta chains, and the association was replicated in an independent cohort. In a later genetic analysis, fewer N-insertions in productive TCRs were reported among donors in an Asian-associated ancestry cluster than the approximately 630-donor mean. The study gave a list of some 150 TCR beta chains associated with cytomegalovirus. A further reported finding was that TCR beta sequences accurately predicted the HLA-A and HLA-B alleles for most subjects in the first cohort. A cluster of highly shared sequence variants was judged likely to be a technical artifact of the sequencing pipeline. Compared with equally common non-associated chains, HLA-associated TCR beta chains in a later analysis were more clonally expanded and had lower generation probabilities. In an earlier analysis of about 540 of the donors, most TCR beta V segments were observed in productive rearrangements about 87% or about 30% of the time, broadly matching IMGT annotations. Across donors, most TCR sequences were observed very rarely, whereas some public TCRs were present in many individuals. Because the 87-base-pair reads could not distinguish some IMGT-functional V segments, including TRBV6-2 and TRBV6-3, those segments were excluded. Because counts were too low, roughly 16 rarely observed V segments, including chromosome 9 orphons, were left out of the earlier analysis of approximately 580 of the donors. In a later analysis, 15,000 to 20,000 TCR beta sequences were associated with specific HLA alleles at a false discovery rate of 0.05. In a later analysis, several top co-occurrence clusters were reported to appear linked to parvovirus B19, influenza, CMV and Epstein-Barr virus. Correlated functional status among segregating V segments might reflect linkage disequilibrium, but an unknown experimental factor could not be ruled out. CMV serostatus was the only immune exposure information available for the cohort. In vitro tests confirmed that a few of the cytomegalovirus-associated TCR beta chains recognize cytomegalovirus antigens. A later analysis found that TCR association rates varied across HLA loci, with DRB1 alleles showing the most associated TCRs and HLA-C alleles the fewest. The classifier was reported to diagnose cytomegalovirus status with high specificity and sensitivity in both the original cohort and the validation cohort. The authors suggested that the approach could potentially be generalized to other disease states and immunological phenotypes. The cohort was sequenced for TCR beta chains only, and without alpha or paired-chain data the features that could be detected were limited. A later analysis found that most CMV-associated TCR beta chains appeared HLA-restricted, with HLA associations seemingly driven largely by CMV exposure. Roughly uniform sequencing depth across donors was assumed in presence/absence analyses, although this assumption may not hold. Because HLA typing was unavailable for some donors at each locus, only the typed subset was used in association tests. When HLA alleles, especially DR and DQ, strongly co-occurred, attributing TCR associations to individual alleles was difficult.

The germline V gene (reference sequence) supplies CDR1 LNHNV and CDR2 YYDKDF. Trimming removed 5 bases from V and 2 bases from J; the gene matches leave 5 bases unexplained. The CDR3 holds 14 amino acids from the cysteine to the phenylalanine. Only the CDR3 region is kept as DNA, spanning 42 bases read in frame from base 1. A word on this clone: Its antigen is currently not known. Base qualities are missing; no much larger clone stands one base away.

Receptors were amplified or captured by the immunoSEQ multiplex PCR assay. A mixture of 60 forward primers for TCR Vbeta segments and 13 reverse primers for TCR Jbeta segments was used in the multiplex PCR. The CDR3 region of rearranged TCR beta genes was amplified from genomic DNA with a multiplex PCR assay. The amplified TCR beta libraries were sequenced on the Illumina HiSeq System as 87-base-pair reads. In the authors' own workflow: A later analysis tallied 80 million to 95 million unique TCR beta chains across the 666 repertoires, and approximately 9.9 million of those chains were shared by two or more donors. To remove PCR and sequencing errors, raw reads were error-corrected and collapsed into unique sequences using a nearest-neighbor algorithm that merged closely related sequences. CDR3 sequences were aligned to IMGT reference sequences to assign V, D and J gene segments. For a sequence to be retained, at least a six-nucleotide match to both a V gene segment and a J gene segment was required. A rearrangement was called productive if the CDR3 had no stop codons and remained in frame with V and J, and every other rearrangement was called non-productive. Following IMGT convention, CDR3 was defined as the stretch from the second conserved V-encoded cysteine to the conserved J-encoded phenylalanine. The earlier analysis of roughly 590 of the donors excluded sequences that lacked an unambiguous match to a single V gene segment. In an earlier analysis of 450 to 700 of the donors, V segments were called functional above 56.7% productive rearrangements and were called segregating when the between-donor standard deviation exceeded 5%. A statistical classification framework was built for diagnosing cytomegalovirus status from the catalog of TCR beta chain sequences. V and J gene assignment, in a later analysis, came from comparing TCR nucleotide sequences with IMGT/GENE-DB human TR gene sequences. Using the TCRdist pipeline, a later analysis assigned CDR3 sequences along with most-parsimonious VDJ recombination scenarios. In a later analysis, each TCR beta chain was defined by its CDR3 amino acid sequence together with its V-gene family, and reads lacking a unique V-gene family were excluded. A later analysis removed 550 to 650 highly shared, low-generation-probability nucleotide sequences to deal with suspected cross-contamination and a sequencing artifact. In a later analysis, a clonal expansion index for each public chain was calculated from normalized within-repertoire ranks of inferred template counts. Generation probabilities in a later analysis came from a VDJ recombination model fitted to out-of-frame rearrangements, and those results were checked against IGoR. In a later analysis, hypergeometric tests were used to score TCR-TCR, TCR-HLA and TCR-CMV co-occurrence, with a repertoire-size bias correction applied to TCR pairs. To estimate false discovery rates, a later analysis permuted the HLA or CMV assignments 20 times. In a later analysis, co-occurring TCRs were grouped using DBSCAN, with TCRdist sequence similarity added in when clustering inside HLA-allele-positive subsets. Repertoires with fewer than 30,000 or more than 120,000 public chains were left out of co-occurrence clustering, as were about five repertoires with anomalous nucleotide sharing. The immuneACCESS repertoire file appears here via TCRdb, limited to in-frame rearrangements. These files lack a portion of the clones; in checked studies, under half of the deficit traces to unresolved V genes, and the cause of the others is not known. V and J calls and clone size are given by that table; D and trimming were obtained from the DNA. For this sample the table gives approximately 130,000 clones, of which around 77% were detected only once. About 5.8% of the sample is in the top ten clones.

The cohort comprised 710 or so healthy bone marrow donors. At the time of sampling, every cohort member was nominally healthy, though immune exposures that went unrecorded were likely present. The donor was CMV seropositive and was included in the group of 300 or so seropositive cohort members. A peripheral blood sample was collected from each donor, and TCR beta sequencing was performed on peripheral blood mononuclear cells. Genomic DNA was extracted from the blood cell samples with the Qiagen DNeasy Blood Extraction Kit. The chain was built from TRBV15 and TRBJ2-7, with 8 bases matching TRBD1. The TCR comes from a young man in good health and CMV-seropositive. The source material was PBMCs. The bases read TGTGCCACCAGCCCAACAGGGGGGCCCTACGAGCAGTACTTC. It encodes CATSPTGGPYEQYF. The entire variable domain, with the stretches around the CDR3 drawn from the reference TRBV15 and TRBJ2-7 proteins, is DAMVIQNPRYQVTQFGKPVTLSCSQTLNHNVMYWYQQKSSQAPKLLFHYYDKDFNNEADTPDNFQSRRPNTSFCFLDIRSPGLGDTAMYLCATSPTGGPYEQYFGPGTRLTVT.